This TCR beta chain was obtained from a study of Graves' ophthalmopathy and Graves' hyperthyroidism. About the research overall: A follow-up of 18 months without ophthalmopathy meant that hyperthyroidism was stable.

Whole-study results and caveats: For predicting ophthalmopathy progression, the model had about 66% sensitivity and 72% to 85% specificity.

This clonotype occurred many times. What it binds is not known. The CDR3 loop spans 14 amino acids. The germline gives CDR1 MNHNY, CDR2 SVGAGI (reference sequence). V dropped 6 bases and J dropped 9 bases, with 18 bases sitting between them. The authors amplified TCR beta CDR3 regions from RNA transcripts. Second-round multiplex PCR came after first-round RT-PCR with HTBI primers. TCRdb recomputed calls from the multiplex PCR reads with MiXCR, one row per CDR3 protein. This table has around 1.1 million distinct CDR3 sequences, roughly 35% appearing once. A diagnosis was made from clinical symptoms together with serum thyroxine, TRAb, thyroid ultrasound and orbital computed tomography.

The receptor's source is an adult man with Graves' hyperthyroidism. This chain links TRBV6-6 with TRBJ1-5; TRBD1 is a possible D gene (6 bases). The sequenced sample consisted of peripheral blood or thyroid tissue (not recorded which). CDR3 sequence: CASRETQGPRPQHF. In nucleotides, the CDR3 is TGTGCCAGCAGGGAAACACAGGGCCCACGGCCCCAGCATTTT.